This T cell receptor (beta chain) was profiled in a study of cytomegalovirus exposure and HLA in healthy donors. Primers: 60 Vbeta forward and 13 Jbeta reverse. Libraries were prepared by immunoSEQ multiplex PCR; TCRdb keeps only in-frame clonotypes and omits some of them. Among roughly 100,000 clones listed, roughly 80% were seen once. This CDR3 spans 12 amino acids. The V gene's germline CDR1 is SEHNR and CDR2 FQNEAQ (reference sequence). About this clone: A read error may produce the germline difference seen at one junction end.

V is TRBV7-9 and J is TRBJ2-5; unclear D gene. This receptor was taken from a man over 45 in good health and CMV-seronegative. The source material was PBMCs. CDR3 bases: TGTTCCAGCAGTAATAGTTGGGAGACCCAGTACTTC. Translated, it gives CSSSNSWETQYF.